This TCR beta chain emerged from a study of T cells in Graves' hyperthyroidism and ophthalmopathy. Study results and limitations: The model anticipated ophthalmopathy a median approximately 6.7 months pre-onset. In the analysis, a 13 V-J model separated ophthalmopathy from stable hyperthyroidism.

Amplified TCR beta CDR3 regions derived from RNA transcripts. The TCR CDR3 first-round RT-PCR relied on the HTBI primer set. TCRdb recomputed calls from the multiplex PCR reads with MiXCR, one row per CDR3 protein. The table includes 80,000 to 100,000 distinct CDR3 sequences, approximately 42% detected once. Stable Graves' hyperthyroidism meant no ophthalmopathy progression within 18 months. In its sample, this clonotype was seen many times. Its antigen is unknown. Sequenced sample: peripheral blood or thyroid tissue (not recorded which). This sequence was found in a woman in her twenties or thirties with Graves' hyperthyroidism.

This CDR3 reads CASSNAGLLYEQYF. CDR3 coding DNA: TGCGCCAGCAGCAATGCAGGGCTCCTTTACGAGCAGTACTTC. The gene calls are TRBV5-1 and TRBJ2-7; D is perhaps TRBD1 (5 bases). This CDR3 spans 14 amino acids. Trimming stripped 4 bases from V and 4 bases from J, with 15 bases between. Germline lookup yields CDR1 SGHRS and CDR2 YFSETQ.